Sequencing of this TCR beta chain was carried out in a study of early T cells in non-severe SARS-CoV-2 infection. This clonotype has ten or more counts. What it binds is not known. Germline loops: CDR1 DFQATT, CDR2 SNEGSKA (reference sequence). The CDR3 sequence is 14 residues long. The V end lost 0 bases, the J end lost 8 bases, and 16 bases lay between the germline ends. Via MiXCR, TCRdb re-called the 5' RACE reads, giving one row per CDR3 protein. The repertoire holds about 70,000 distinct CDR3 sequences, 11% seen once, with approximately 4.5% in the top ten. Study observations and caveats: Missing private and CD4 specificities, VDJdb matching favored anti-spike CD8 responses.

The sequence was obtained from an adult who was a healthcare worker with PCR-confirmed SARS-CoV-2 infection or an uninfected control (not recorded which). Sequencing was carried out using whole blood. The genes are TRBV20-1 and TRBJ1-2, with D unclear. For the CDR3, the DNA is TGCAGTGCTAGAGAACCGTTCAGCCCGTGGGGCTACACCTTC. As protein: CSAREPFSPWGYTF.